The 21 T cell receptor beta chains below all came from one sample that was sequenced in a study of cytomegalovirus exposure and HLA in healthy donors. With 60 Vbeta and 13 Jbeta primers, the PCR was carried out. The method was immunoSEQ multiplex PCR; TCRdb's version includes in-frame clones alone and lacks a portion of them. The sample yields 100,000 to 150,000 clones, 17% seen once. The sequenced material came from PBMCs. The receptor set was obtained from a female donor in good health and CMV-seropositive.

This clone was seen once. This rearrangement joins TRBV29-1 to TRBJ1-2, with unresolved D. This CDR3 has 15 residues. Trimming left V 8 bases short and J 3 bases short, with 22 bases between. In germline, CDR1 is SQVTM, CDR2 ANQGSEA. The CDR3 DNA reads TGCAGCTTCTCCGGAGGAGGTGTAGGTCACTATGGCTACACCTTC. Translated, it gives CSFSGGGVGHYGYTF.

This clone occurred a few times. The V call is TRBV4-3, the J call TRBJ2-3; D is possibly TRBD2 (5 bases). The germline V gene encodes CDR1 LGHNA and CDR2 YSLEER. There are 16 residues in the CDR3. V was clipped by 0 bases and J by 4 bases, with 14 bases between them. CDR3 in amino acids: CASSQEARGGPDTQYF. The CDR3 DNA reads as TGCGCCAGCAGCCAAGAAGCCCGAGGAGGCCCAGATACGCAGTATTTT.

The chain recombines TRBV28 with TRBJ1-5; no definite D call. Trimming removed 1 base from V and 3 bases from J, with 13 bases in between. The CDR3 extends over 16 amino acids. Germline V gene sequence: CDR1 MDHEN, CDR2 SYDVKM. CDR3: CASSLLEVFNNQPQHF. The CDR3 DNA sequence: TGTGCCAGCAGTTTATTGGAGGTATTTAACAATCAGCCCCAGCATTTT.

The rearrangement links TRBV16 to TRBJ1-5, with 8 bases aligning to TRBD1. CDR3 length: 16 residues. Unmatched junction bases numbered 6, after V lost 4 bases and J lost 1 base. Germline lookup yields CDR1 KGHSY and CDR2 FQNENV. The CDR3 coding sequence is TGTGCCAGCAGCCTACAAAACAGGGGGAGCAATCAGCCCCAGCATTTT. This codes for CASSLQNRGSNQPQHF.

This clone was seen more than once but under ten times. The chain links TRBV5-1 to TRBJ2-7, with TRBD2 identical over 14 bases. J was trimmed by 4 bases and V by 3 bases; bases with no gene match: 6. The CDR3 is made up of 16 amino acids. Germline values: CDR1 SGHRS, CDR2 YFSETQ. For the CDR3, the DNA is TGCGCCAGCAGCTGGACTAGCGGGGGGCCGAGGTACGAGCAGTACTTC. Its translation is CASSWTSGGPRYEQYF. The entire variable domain, with the rest obtained from reference TRBV5-1 and TRBJ2-7, is as follows: KAGVTQTPRYLIKTRGQQVTLSCSPISGHRSVSWYQQTPGQGLQFLFEYFSETQRNKGNFPGRFSGRQFSNSRSEMNVSTLELGDSALYLCASSWTSGGPRYEQYFGPGTRLTVT.

This clone has just a few counts. V gene TRBV6-5 combines with J gene TRBJ2-3, with a tentative D call TRBD1 (6 bases). The germline V gene has CDR1 MNHEY and CDR2 SVGAGI. Trimming cost V 1 base and J 8 bases, with 16 bases left between them. The CDR3 covers 15 residues. Here the CDR3 DNA reads TGTGCCAGCAGTTACTTGAATAACAGGGCTAGTACGCAGTATTTT. This gives the protein CASSYLNNRASTQYF.

The chain links TRBV5-4 to TRBJ2-1; 10 bases are a match to TRBD2. The V gene end was trimmed by 4 bases and the J gene end by 7 bases; junction bases not matched to a gene: 8. The CDR3 is 15 residues long. Germline CDR1 reads SGHNT; CDR2 reads YYREEE (reference sequence). CDR3 protein: CASSPTSGLMNEQFF. In nucleotides, the CDR3 is TGTGCCAGCAGCCCGACTAGCGGGCTGATGAATGAGCAGTTCTTC.

This clone was recorded a few times. The rearrangement joins TRBV5-4 to TRBJ2-7; 9 bases are a match to TRBD1. The CDR3 totals 13 residues. Germline V gene data show CDR1 as SGHNT and CDR2 as YYREEE (reference sequence). V lost 4 bases, J lost 3 bases, and 2 bases stayed unmatched. DNA of the CDR3: TGTGCCAGCAGCCGGGACAGGGTCTACGAGCAGTACTTC. This translates into CASSRDRVYEQYF.

The chain links TRBV6-5 to TRBJ1-2; 8 nucleotides align to TRBD1. The germline V gene has CDR1 MNHEY and CDR2 SVGAGI. This CDR3 has 13 residues. V lost 5 bases and J lost 7; bases outside the gene matches: 6. This CDR3 reads CASSHGQGTGYTF. The CDR3 nucleotides read TGTGCCAGCAGTCACGGACAGGGTACTGGCTACACCTTC.

The chain combines TRBV29-1 with TRBJ2-2, with D possibly matching TRBD1 (6 bases). The CDR3 extends over 14 amino acids. Per germline, CDR1 SQVTM and CDR2 ANQGSEA. V lost 7 bases, J lost 5 bases, and 17 bases lay in between. CDR3 loop: CSAGLGTPTGELFF. In nucleotides, the CDR3 is TGCAGCGCCGGCCTCGGGACACCGACCGGGGAGCTGTTTTTT.

The chain uses TRBV11-2 and TRBJ1-2, with D possibly TRBD1 on 6 matching bases. V was trimmed by 0 bases and J by 8 bases, leaving 13 bases between them. The CDR3 contains 14 residues. In germline, CDR1 is SGHAT, CDR2 FQNNGV. The CDR3 DNA sequence: TGTGCCAGCAGCTTAGACCCAGGGGAACGGGGCTACACCTTC. Translating it yields CASSLDPGERGYTF.

The rearrangement joins TRBV7-2 to TRBJ2-7, with 9 bases that match TRBD2. The V and J ends lost 1 base and 2 bases, in that order; junction bases with no gene match: 3. The CDR3 has 15 residues. Per germline, CDR1 SGHTA and CDR2 FQGNSA. The CDR3 loop reads CASSLGLAEPYEQYF. DNA for the CDR3: TGTGCCAGCAGCTTAGGACTAGCGGAACCCTACGAGCAGTACTTC.

A few counts support this clone. This chain connects TRBV4-1 to TRBJ1-2; D unclear. From germline, CDR1 is MGHRA and CDR2 YSYEKL. The CDR3 has 14 residues. Trimming took 1 base from V and 0 from J, leaving 6 bases between them. CDR3 coding DNA: TGCGCCAGCAGCCAAGTGATAGCTAACTATGGCTACACCTTC. This sequence encodes CASSQVIANYGYTF.

V is TRBV6-5 and J is TRBJ1-1; TRBD1 matches 8 bases. Germline V CDR1 and CDR2: MNHEY, SVGAGI. The J segment lost 10 bases and the V segment lost 3 bases, leaving 10 bases of the junction unmatched. The CDR3 is made up of 14 amino acids. The CDR3 coding sequence is TGTGCCAGCAGTTATGGACAGGGTGTGGCATTAGCTTTCTTT. It encodes CASSYGQGVALAFF.

The rearrangement joins TRBV4-2 to TRBJ1-6; D not resolved. The V gene lost 2 bases and the J gene lost 8 bases, with 10 bases spanning the gap. Looked up from germline, CDR1 is LGHNA and CDR2 is YNFKEQ. The length of the CDR3 is 14 residues. The CDR3 DNA sequence: TGTGCCAGCAGCCAACCGGGTTCCGATTCACCCCTCCACTTT. The encoded protein is CASSQPGSDSPLHF.

This clone was seen a handful of times. V is TRBV2 and J is TRBJ1-1, with 7 positions matching TRBD1. This CDR3 is built from 13 residues. Per germline, CDR1 SNHLY and CDR2 FYNNEI. The J segment lost 5 bases and the V segment lost 7 bases, leaving 7 bases of the junction unmatched. As DNA, the CDR3 is TGTGCCAGCAACCTACGGACAGGAACTGAAGCTTTCTTT. Translating gives CASNLRTGTEAFF. The variable domain in full, with the rest retrieved from reference TRBV2 and TRBJ1-1, is EPEVTQTPSHQVTQMGQEVILRCVPISNHLYFYWYRQILGQKVEFLVSFYNNEISEKSEIFDDQFSVERPDGSNFTLKIRSTKLEDSAMYFCASNLRTGTEAFFGQGTRLTVV.

The rearrangement uses TRBV28 and TRBJ1-2, with no clear D. This CDR3 comprises 11 residues. V was shortened by 3 bases and J by 8 bases, with 7 bases between the two germline ends. CDR1 is MDHEN and CDR2 is SYDVKM in the germline V gene. The CDR3 coding sequence is TGTGCCAGCAGTTTGGCTTGGGGCTACACCTTC. Its translation: CASSLAWGYTF.

This clone was recorded a few times. The V call is TRBV7-9, the J call TRBJ2-3; D is undetermined. The V gene's germline CDR1 is SEHNR and CDR2 FQNEAQ (reference sequence). Trimming removed 5 bases from V and 6 bases from J, with 12 bases in between. CDR3 length equals 13 residues. The CDR3 region has the DNA TGTGCCAGCAGCCCGCCGCGGTTCGATACGCAGTATTTT. This translates into CASSPPRFDTQYF. The variable domain in full, with the rest retrieved from reference TRBV7-9 and TRBJ2-3, is DTGVSQNPRHKITKRGQNVTFRCDPISEHNRLYWYRQTLGQGPEFLTYFQNEAQLEKSRLLSDRFSAERPKGSFSTLEIQRTEQGDSAMYLCASSPPRFDTQYFGPGTRLTVL.

This clone was detected a few times. V is TRBV27 and J is TRBJ2-7; unclear D gene. The germline gives CDR1 MNHEY, CDR2 SMNVEV (reference sequence). V lost 4 bases and J 2 bases, leaving 6 bases between the germline ends. This CDR3 region has 12 residues. CDR3 DNA sequence: TGTGCCAGCAGTTCAACGGCCTACGAGCAGTACTTC. Translating gives CASSSTAYEQYF.

This chain joins TRBV4-2 and TRBJ1-2; D might be TRBD1 (5 bases). Trimming removed 3 bases at V and 8 bases at J, with 16 bases between. The CDR3 covers 14 residues. The germline CDR1 and CDR2 sequences are LGHNA and YNFKEQ. CDR3 sequence reads: CASSQVPERGGYTF. As DNA, the CDR3 is TGTGCCAGCAGCCAGGTCCCCGAGCGGGGCGGCTACACCTTC.

The J gene is TRBJ2-2, the V gene TRBV27, with D possibly TRBD2 on 7 matching bases. V was trimmed by 10 bases and J by 1 base, leaving 13 bases between them. CDR3 length: 14 amino acids. From germline, CDR1 is MNHEY and CDR2 SMNVEV (reference sequence). CDR3 sequence reads: CAIAGAWNTGELFF. CDR3 bases: TGTGCCATCGCGGGGGCCTGGAACACCGGGGAGCTGTTTTTT.